The next 24 T cell receptor beta chains were all read from a single sample in a study of technical replicates of blood from a handful of donors. Measured with immunoSEQ multiplex PCR; TCRdb has only the in-frame clones, and not every one. Of tens of thousands of clones in the sample, over 80% were seen once. Sequencing input: T cells isolated from PBMCs. The source is a human donor in good health.

The J gene is TRBJ1-1, the V gene TRBV7-9; D is possibly TRBD1 (5 bases). CDR3 length equals 14 residues. Germline V gene lookup returns CDR1 SEHNR and CDR2 FQNEAQ (reference sequence). Trimming cost V 1 base and J 3 bases, with 9 bases left between them. CDR3 in DNA: TGTGCCAGCAGCTTAGAGGGGAGGTACACTGAAGCTTTCTTT. Translation: CASSLEGRYTEAFF.

CDR3 nucleotide sequence: TGTGCCAGCAGCCAAGATACCACAGTTCGAAACTATGGCTACACCTTC. This gives the protein CASSQDTTVRNYGYTF. The chain uses TRBV4-2 and TRBJ1-2; D gene uncertain. This CDR3 spans 16 amino acids. The ends were cut back, 0 bases at V and 2 bases at J, with 13 bases in the middle. CDR1 and CDR2 from the germline V gene are LGHNA and YNFKEQ.

J is TRBJ2-7 and V is TRBV28; D may be TRBD2 (6 bases). The CDR3 length is 15 residues. CDR1 is MDHEN and CDR2 is SYDVKM in the germline V gene. The V and J ends lost 6 bases and 4 bases respectively, with 19 bases between them. CDR3 nucleotide sequence: TGTGCCAGCAGCCGCGAGACGGGAGTGAGGTACGAGCAGTACTTC. Its translation is CASSRETGVRYEQYF. The variable domain in full, with the rest retrieved from reference TRBV28 and TRBJ2-7, is DVKVTQSSRYLVKRTGEKVFLECVQDMDHENMFWYRQDPGLGLRLIYFSYDVKMKEKGDIPEGYSVSREKKERFSLILESASTNQTSMYLCASSRETGVRYEQYFGPGTRLTVT.

This rearrangement joins TRBV28 to TRBJ2-5; 9 bases are shared with TRBD2. Germline trimming cut 6 bases from V and 2 bases from J; bases unmatched to any gene: 13. Germline lookup yields CDR1 MDHEN and CDR2 SYDVKM. The CDR3 runs to 17 residues. The CDR3 DNA reads as TGTGCCAGCAGCCCACTAAGGTCTAGCGGGGCACAAGAGACCCAGTACTTC. It encodes CASSPLRSSGAQETQYF.

The CDR3 spells CASSVGLGFTEAFF. DNA of the CDR3: TGTGCCAGCAGCGTAGGTCTCGGTTTCACTGAAGCTTTCTTT. The J gene is TRBJ1-1, the V gene TRBV9; D is undetermined. The CDR3 spans 14 residues. Germline-derived CDR1 and CDR2 are SGDLS and YYNGEE. The V end lost 0 bases, the J end lost 4 bases, and 10 bases lay between the germline ends.

This chain uses TRBV28 with TRBJ2-1; no clear D gene. Germline lookup yields CDR1 MDHEN and CDR2 SYDVKM. The V end lost 5 bases, the J end lost 4 bases, and 3 bases lay between the germline ends. This CDR3 is 11 amino acids long. The CDR3 nucleotides are TGTGCCAGCAGTCTTTACAATGAGCAGTTCTTC. It codes for CASSLYNEQFF.

This chain uses TRBV11-3 with TRBJ2-1, with D possibly TRBD1 on 6 matching bases. The V and J ends lost 5 bases and 2 bases respectively, with 13 bases between them. CDR1 and CDR2 (germline): SGHNT, YENEEA. This CDR3 comprises 15 residues. DNA of the CDR3: TGTGCCAGCAGCCTTCTTAGGGGGACCTACAATGAGCAGTTCTTC. Amino acids: CASSLLRGTYNEQFF.

The rearrangement uses TRBV11-3 and TRBJ2-1; 7 bases line up with TRBD2. Germline CDR1 and CDR2: SGHNT and YENEEA. Unmatched junction bases numbered 12, after V lost 1 base and J lost 6 bases. CDR3 length: 17 residues. CDR3 protein: CASSLVSGGGGVNEQFF. In DNA form, the CDR3 reads TGTGCCAGCAGCTTAGTTTCGGGTGGCGGGGGAGTCAATGAGCAGTTCTTC.

J is TRBJ1-2 and V is TRBV7-2, with TRBD1 matching 7 bases. This CDR3 contains 15 residues. Germline CDR1 reads SGHTA; CDR2 reads FQGNSA. J was trimmed by 5 bases and V by 5 bases; bases with no gene match: 11. The CDR3 region has the DNA TGTGCCAGCAGCCCCCGACAGGGTTTGGGATATGGCTACACCTTC. Translating gives CASSPRQGLGYGYTF.

This chain uses TRBV28 with TRBJ2-1, with D possibly matching TRBD1 (6 bases). Trimming removed 4 bases from V and 0 bases from J, with 13 bases in between. Germline CDR1 is MDHEN and CDR2 is SYDVKM. CDR3 size: 16 residues. Here the CDR3 DNA reads TGTGCCAGCAGTTCAACAGGGTCGGTCTCCTACAATGAGCAGTTCTTC. As protein: CASSSTGSVSYNEQFF. Full variable domain (outside the CDR3, taken from reference TRBV28 and TRBJ2-1): DVKVTQSSRYLVKRTGEKVFLECVQDMDHENMFWYRQDPGLGLRLIYFSYDVKMKEKGDIPEGYSVSREKKERFSLILESASTNQTSMYLCASSSTGSVSYNEQFFGPGTRLTVL.

The gene calls are TRBV6-1 and TRBJ2-1; 13 bases are a match to TRBD2. This CDR3 region has 15 residues. Germline V gene sequence: CDR1 MNHNS, CDR2 SASEGT. V dropped 4 bases and J dropped 5; count of bases not matched to a gene: 2. This CDR3 reads CASSGGTSGNNEQFF. CDR3 DNA: TGTGCCAGCAGTGGAGGGACTAGCGGGAACAATGAGCAGTTCTTC.

This clone was picked up one time. An end of the junction differs from the germline gene, which may be a read error. The chain's CDR3 is CAVTGTASSRNTIYF. The CDR3 DNA reads TGTGCCGTCACCGGGACAGCTAGCTCTCGAAACACCATATATTTT. This chain uses TRBV2 with TRBJ1-3; TRBD1 matches at 7 bases. CDR3 length: 15 residues. CDR1 and CDR2 (germline): SNHLY, FYNNEI.

The chain is built from TRBV9 and TRBJ2-2, with D possibly matching TRBD2 (7 bases). The CDR3 consists of 16 residues. Germline assignment: CDR1 SGDLS and CDR2 YYNGEE. Trimming stripped 2 bases from V and 7 bases from J, with 18 bases between. CDR3 amino acids: CASSVEGGGPSGELFF. CDR3 sequence (DNA): TGTGCCAGCAGCGTCGAAGGGGGGGGGCCAAGCGGGGAGCTGTTTTTT.

This rearrangement joins TRBV5-4 to TRBJ2-5; TRBD1 aligns across 10 bases. The V segment lost 0 bases and the J segment 4 bases; nucleotides outside the gene matches: 9. CDR3 length equals 17 residues. CDR1 is SGHNT, CDR2 YYREEE, per germline (reference sequence). The CDR3 DNA reads TGTGCCAGCAGCTTGGCCGGGACAGGGGTTTTGGGAGAGACCCAGTACTTC. It is translated as CASSLAGTGVLGETQYF.

This chain connects TRBV5-6 to TRBJ1-5; 10 bases match TRBD1. The CDR3 loop spans 14 amino acids. V was pared by 4 bases and J by 4 bases, with 2 bases of the junction left unmatched. Germline assignment: CDR1 SGHDT and CDR2 YYEEEE. The CDR3 here is CASSPDRGNQPQHF. CDR3 in DNA: TGTGCCAGCAGCCCGGACAGGGGGAATCAGCCCCAGCATTTT. Full variable domain (outside the CDR3, taken from reference TRBV5-6 and TRBJ1-5): DAGVTQSPTHLIKTRGQQVTLRCSPKSGHDTVSWYQQALGQGPQFIFQYYEEEERQRGNFPDRFSGHQFPNYSSELNVNALLLGDSALYLCASSPDRGNQPQHFGDGTRLSIL.

This clone has only one observation. This sequence joins TRBV11-2 and TRBJ1-1; D is unclear. V was pared by 4 bases and J by 0 bases, with 12 bases between. The CDR3 totals 15 residues. CDR1 is SGHAT, CDR2 FQNNGV, per germline. The CDR3 spells CASSSDRELNTEAFF. CDR3 bases: TGTGCCAGCAGCTCAGATCGAGAGTTGAACACTGAAGCTTTCTTT.

The rearrangement joins TRBV6-5 to TRBJ2-1, with D possibly matching TRBD2 (5 bases). Germline V gives CDR1 MNHEY, CDR2 SVGAGI. The CDR3 covers 13 residues. V lost 5 bases and J lost 8, with 13 bases in between. CDR3 bases: TGTGCCAGCAGTCGAGAGGGAGTGGATGAGCAGTTCTTC. This gives the protein CASSREGVDEQFF.

This chain connects TRBV9 to TRBJ1-4, with D perhaps TRBD1 (5 bases). The CDR3 is made up of 17 amino acids. V dropped 3 bases and J dropped 3 bases, with 18 bases sitting between them. Germline CDR1 SGDLS, CDR2 YYNGEE. The DNA of the CDR3 is TGTGCCAGCAGCGGGGGGGGGATGAGAAGAGCTAATGAAAAACTGTTTTTT. It specifies CASSGGGMRRANEKLFF. Drawing the rest from reference TRBV9 and TRBJ1-4, the complete variable domain is DSGVTQTPKHLITATGQRVTLRCSPRSGDLSVYWYQQSLDQGLQFLIQYYNGEERAKGNILERFSAQQFPDLHSELNLSSLELGDSALYFCASSGGGMRRANEKLFFGSGTQLSVL.

The chain uses TRBV9 and TRBJ2-2; D is unresolved. V dropped 3 bases and J dropped 5 bases, with 5 bases sitting between them. The CDR3 runs to 12 residues. Germline V gives CDR1 SGDLS, CDR2 YYNGEE. This CDR3 reads CASSATTGELFF. DNA for the CDR3: TGTGCCAGCAGCGCCACTACCGGGGAGCTGTTTTTT.

This clone was seen just once. The genes are TRBV27 and TRBJ2-3, with a weak D call TRBD1 (6 bases). Germline CDR1 is MNHEY and CDR2 is SMNVEV (reference sequence). Trimming removed 6 bases from V and 3 bases from J, with 31 bases in between. The CDR3 runs to 20 residues. CDR3 bases: TGTGCCAGCAGGTTCCTCCCGCCCGCTATCGGGACAAAGGGGACAGATACGCAGTATTTT. Translating it yields CASRFLPPAIGTKGTDTQYF.

This clone was counted a few times. CDR3 coding DNA: TGCGCCAGCAGCCAGGGGGCATTAAGCTCCTATAATTCACCCCTCCACTTT. Amino acid sequence: CASSQGALSSYNSPLHF. The chain employs TRBV4-1 and TRBJ1-6, with D possibly being TRBD1 (6 bases). Germline CDR1 and CDR2: MGHRA and YSYEKL. V shed 3 bases and J shed 0 bases, with 12 bases lying between them. This CDR3 region has 17 residues.

CDR3 in amino acids: CARGRGNTEAFF. CDR3 sequence (DNA): TGTGCGCGGGGGAGGGGGAACACTGAAGCTTTCTTT. V and J are TRBV30 and TRBJ1-1; a weak D match, TRBD1 (5 bases). Germline-derived CDR1 and CDR2 are GTSNPN and SVGIG (reference sequence). This CDR3 has 12 residues.

The chain carries TRBV6-5 and TRBJ2-1; TRBD2 matches at 12 bases. This CDR3 has 13 amino acids. V trimming: 6 bases; J trimming: 8 bases; junction bases outside the gene matches: 2. Looked up from germline, CDR1 is MNHEY and CDR2 is SVGAGI. The CDR3 loop reads CASSRLAGDEQFF. The DNA of the CDR3 is TGTGCCAGCAGCCGACTAGCGGGAGATGAGCAGTTCTTC.

This chain joins TRBV5-4 and TRBJ1-4, with D perhaps TRBD1 (5 bases). CDR3 length: 18 amino acids. Trimming stripped 0 bases from V and 4 bases from J, with 19 bases between. CDR1 SGHNT and CDR2 YYREEE come from the germline V gene (reference sequence). In DNA, the CDR3 is TGTGCCAGCAGCTTGGCCGTGGGCCCGGCTAGGGGTAATGAAAAACTGTTTTTT. This gives the protein CASSLAVGPARGNEKLFF. The full variable domain, rest sourced from reference TRBV5-4 and TRBJ1-4, is ETGVTQSPTHLIKTRGQQVTLRCSSQSGHNTVSWYQQALGQGPQFIFQYYREEENGRGNFPPRFSGLQFPNYSSELNVNALELDDSALYLCASSLAVGPARGNEKLFFGSGTQLSVL.